A selection of T cell receptor beta chains follows, all from one sample in a study of beta chain features in type 1 diabetes. Here immunoSEQ multiplex PCR was the method, and the copy in TCRdb shows in-frame clones only, minus some. The table has some 280,000 clones, roughly an eighth seen once. Sequencing input: naive CD4+ T cells from blood. The receptors shown here come from a man aged 30 to 45 with type 1 diabetes. The CDR3 runs from the conserved cysteine through the conserved F or W. The D gene is left open where the match is weak. Size is stated for part of the rows, as once, few or many counts, or as a class when the clone is expanded.

J gene | clone size | D gene | V gene | CDR3 protein | CDR3 DNA
TRBJ1-5 | few | NA | TRBV7-2 | CASSLVGGYQPQHF | TGTGCCAGCAGCTTGGTCGGAGGATATCAGCCCCAGCATTTT
TRBJ2-2 | NA | TRBD2 | TRBV28 | CASSHRGGWTGELFF | TGTGCCAGCAGTCACCGGGGGGGTTGGACCGGGGAGCTGTTTTTT
TRBJ1-1 | NA | NA | TRBV11-2 | CASSLSGGVTEAFF | TGTGCCAGCAGCTTATCCGGGGGGGTAACTGAAGCTTTCTTT
TRBJ1-1 | NA | NA | TRBV7-9 | CASSFQAPRTEAFF | TGTGCCAGCAGCTTTCAAGCGCCTCGGACTGAAGCTTTCTTT
TRBJ2-5 | NA | NA | TRBV4-1 | CASSQDLETQYF | TGCGCCAGCAGCCAAGATCTAGAGACCCAGTACTTC
TRBJ2-5 | once | TRBD2 | TRBV19 | CASSISLAVQETQYF | TGTGCCAGTAGTATCTCCCTAGCGGTTCAAGAGACCCAGTACTTC
TRBJ2-5 | NA | TRBD1 | TRBV7-9 | CASSTWTGEETQYF | TGTGCCAGCAGCACCTGGACAGGGGAAGAGACCCAGTACTTC
TRBJ2-5 | few | TRBD1 | TRBV6-5 | CASSYVGQGLETQYF | TGTGCCAGCAGTTACGTGGGACAGGGTCTAGAGACCCAGTACTTC
TRBJ2-7 | NA | NA | TRBV20-1 | CSAETADEQYF | TGCAGTGCCGAGACAGCTGACGAGCAGTACTTC
TRBJ1-1 | NA | NA | TRBV11-1 | CASREGRGFNTEAFF | TGTGCCAGCAGGGAGGGACGGGGCTTCAACACTGAAGCTTTCTTT
TRBJ2-5 | NA | NA | TRBV7-2 | CASSPTREETQYF | TGTGCCAGCAGTCCGACTAGGGAAGAGACCCAGTACTTC
TRBJ2-3 | NA | TRBD2 | TRBV6-1 | CASSETSGSGADTQYF | TGTGCCAGCAGTGAAACTAGCGGGAGTGGTGCAGATACGCAGTATTTT
TRBJ1-1 | NA | NA | TRBV7-9 | CASSLSGLTEAFF | TGTGCCAGCAGCTTATCAGGGCTCACTGAAGCTTTCTTT
TRBJ2-3 | NA | NA | TRBV7-3 | CASSFVGVTDTQYF | TGTGCCAGCAGCTTTGTAGGGGTCACAGATACGCAGTATTTT
TRBJ1-2 | few | TRBD1 | TRBV28 | CARASGGIYGYTF | TGTGCCAGGGCCTCAGGGGGAATCTATGGCTACACCTTC
TRBJ2-4 | NA | NA | TRBV28 | CASSPTAYIQYF | TGTGCCAGCAGTCCCACCGCGTACATTCAGTACTTC
TRBJ1-1 | once | NA | TRBV5-1 | CASSLVGQNTEAFF | TGCGCCAGCAGCTTGGTGGGACAGAACACTGAAGCTTTCTTT
TRBJ2-1 | NA | NA | TRBV16 | CASSHSGESSYNEQFF | TGTGCCAGCAGCCATTCAGGGGAGAGCTCCTACAATGAGCAGTTCTTC
TRBJ2-1 | few | NA | TRBV7-3 | CASSLGGINEQFF | TGTGCCAGCAGCTTAGGCGGGATCAATGAGCAGTTCTTC
TRBJ2-7 | NA | TRBD2 | TRBV7-2 | CASSLTSGISYEQYF | TGTGCCAGCAGCTTAACTAGCGGTATATCCTACGAGCAGTACTTC
TRBJ1-5 | NA | NA | TRBV30 | CAWSGGAYSNQPQHF | TGTGCCTGGAGTGGCGGGGCTTATAGCAATCAGCCCCAGCATTTT
TRBJ1-4 | NA | NA | TRBV29-1 | CSARDGATNEKLFF | TGCAGCGCTAGAGACGGGGCAACTAATGAAAAACTGTTTTTT
TRBJ2-1 | NA | NA | TRBV19 | CASMNTRSYNEQFF | TGTGCCAGTATGAACACCCGCTCCTACAATGAGCAGTTCTTC
TRBJ2-1 | NA | TRBD2 | TRBV7-2 | CASSIGRVSSYNEQFF | TGTGCCAGCAGCATAGGGAGGGTGAGCTCCTACAATGAGCAGTTCTTC
TRBJ1-1 | NA | NA | TRBV5-6 | CASSLYGHTEAFF | TGTGCCAGCAGCTTGTACGGTCACACTGAAGCTTTCTTT
TRBJ1-2 | NA | TRBD1 | TRBV28 | CASSSGQNYGYTF | TGTGCCAGCAGCTCGGGACAGAACTATGGCTACACCTTC
TRBJ1-4 | few | NA | TRBV6-5 | CASSLQGINEKLFF | TGTGCCAGCAGTCTACAGGGAATCAATGAAAAACTGTTTTTT
TRBJ1-1 | NA | NA | TRBV7-8 | CASSPMARSTEAFF | TGTGCCAGCAGCCCAATGGCGCGGAGCACTGAAGCTTTCTTT
TRBJ2-7 | NA | NA | TRBV27 | CASSARTLSYEQYF | TGTGCCAGCAGTGCGCGGACACTTTCCTACGAGCAGTACTTC
TRBJ2-7 | once | NA | TRBV12-5 | CAGSNSYEQYF | TGTGCCGGTAGTAACTCCTACGAGCAGTACTTC
TRBJ1-5 | few | NA | TRBV19 | CASSRFGNQPQHF | TGTGCCAGTAGTCGTTTCGGCAATCAGCCCCAGCATTTT
TRBJ2-1 | NA | TRBD1 | TRBV10-3 | CAISRTGASSYNEQFF | TGTGCCATCAGCCGGACAGGGGCTAGCTCCTACAATGAGCAGTTCTTC
TRBJ1-1 | once | NA | TRBV5-4 | CASRAGKNTEAFF | TGTGCCAGCAGGGCCGGGAAAAACACTGAAGCTTTCTTT
TRBJ1-4 | few | TRBD1 | TRBV5-1 | CASSLEGQTTNEKLFF | TGCGCCAGCAGCTTGGAGGGACAGACAACTAATGAAAAACTGTTTTTT
TRBJ2-3 | few | TRBD2 | TRBV5-1 | CASSSPSGRNTDTQYF | TGCGCCAGCAGTTCACCTAGCGGGAGAAACACAGATACGCAGTATTTT
TRBJ2-3 | NA | NA | TRBV5-1 | CASSPRGQDTQYF | TGCGCCAGCAGCCCCCGGGGACAAGATACGCAGTATTTT
TRBJ1-4 | NA | NA | TRBV4-2 | CASSRQLATNEKLFF | TGTGCCAGCAGCCGACAACTTGCAACTAATGAAAAACTGTTTTTT
TRBJ1-2 | NA | NA | TRBV19 | CASSIFGIYGYTF | TGTGCCAGTAGTATTTTCGGGATCTATGGCTACACCTTC
TRBJ2-7 | NA | NA | TRBV6-6 | CASSSDRFWTEYF | TGTGCCAGCAGTTCCGACAGGTTTTGGACGGAGTACTTC
TRBJ2-5 | NA | TRBD1 | TRBV29-1 | CSVAGTGGLETQYF | TGCAGCGTAGCCGGGACAGGGGGCTTAGAGACCCAGTACTTC
TRBJ1-1 | NA | NA | TRBV6-5 | CASSSTGLSRTEAFF | TGTGCCAGCAGCTCCACAGGGTTGTCCCGGACTGAAGCTTTCTTT
TRBJ2-1 | NA | TRBD1 | TRBV5-1 | CASSSDRGLHNEQFF | TGCGCCAGCAGCTCCGACAGGGGATTACACAATGAGCAGTTCTTC
TRBJ1-1 | NA | NA | TRBV5-4 | CASSPRNTEAFF | TGTGCCAGCAGCCCCCGGAACACTGAAGCTTTCTTT
TRBJ2-1 | NA | NA | TRBV9 | CASSPRQTYNEQFF | TGTGCCAGCAGCCCAAGACAGACCTACAATGAGCAGTTCTTC
TRBJ2-7 | NA | TRBD1 | TRBV5-6 | CASSLLRTGEQYF | TGTGCCAGCAGCTTGTTGCGGACAGGGGAGCAGTACTTC
TRBJ2-5 | NA | NA | TRBV27 | CASSLSINQETQYF | TGTGCCAGCAGTTTATCTATTAACCAAGAGACCCAGTACTTC
TRBJ2-1 | NA | TRBD2 | TRBV5-1 | CASSGRLAENNEQFF | TGCGCCAGCAGCGGCAGACTAGCGGAGAACAATGAGCAGTTCTTC
TRBJ2-7 | NA | NA | TRBV7-2 | CASSLAWDSFYEQYF | TGTGCCAGCAGCTTAGCCTGGGACTCCTTCTACGAGCAGTACTTC
TRBJ2-3 | few | TRBD2 | TRBV5-1 | CASTSLAGAADTQYF | TGCGCCAGCACCTCCCTAGCGGGAGCAGCAGATACGCAGTATTTT
TRBJ2-1 | few | TRBD1 | TRBV27 | CASSDRDRVDNEQFF | TGTGCCAGCAGCGACCGGGACAGGGTTGACAATGAGCAGTTCTTC
TRBJ1-2 | few | TRBD1 | TRBV5-1 | CASSERTGQGVTRTF | TGCGCCAGCAGCGAACGAACCGGACAGGGGGTTACGCGCACCTTC
TRBJ1-5 | NA | TRBD1 | TRBV6-5 | CASSRQGINQPQHF | TGTGCCAGCAGTCGACAGGGAATCAATCAGCCCCAGCATTTT
TRBJ2-5 | few | NA | TRBV2 | CASLVASQETQYF | TGTGCCAGCCTGGTAGCCAGCCAAGAGACCCAGTACTTC
TRBJ2-1 | few | NA | TRBV19 | CASKSGHEQFF | TGTGCCAGTAAATCAGGCCATGAGCAGTTCTTC
TRBJ2-1 | NA | TRBD2 | TRBV7-2 | CASSFSRETNEQFF | TGTGCCAGCAGCTTTTCGCGGGAGACCAATGAGCAGTTCTTC
TRBJ1-5 | NA | NA | TRBV15 | CATSSSFGRDQPQHF | TGTGCCACCAGCAGCAGTTTTGGGAGAGATCAGCCCCAGCATTTT
TRBJ2-5 | NA | TRBD2 | TRBV5-8 | CASSPVNSGSTETQYF | TGTGCCAGCAGCCCAGTCAATAGCGGGAGTACAGAGACCCAGTACTTC
TRBJ2-1 | NA | TRBD1 | TRBV18 | CASSPLTGSYNEQFF | TGTGCCAGCTCACCATTGACAGGGTCCTACAATGAGCAGTTCTTC
TRBJ2-3 | NA | NA | TRBV5-8 | CASSLSGWTDTQYF | TGTGCCAGCAGCTTGTCGGGGTGGACAGATACGCAGTATTTT
TRBJ1-2 | few | NA | TRBV5-6 | CASSLTSRDGSYGYTF | TGTGCCAGCAGCTTAACCTCCCGGGACGGGAGCTATGGCTACACCTTC